This TCR beta chain was found in a study of blood T cells in healthy people across ages. The CDR3 runs to 16 residues. Germline loops: CDR1 SGHTA, CDR2 FQGNSA. Trimming stripped 3 bases from V and 1 base from J, with 12 bases between. It was with a sample-barcoded 5' primer and a J-beta primer mix that a second PCR of roughly 7 to 12 cycles was run. MiXCR, run by TCRdb on the 5' RACE reads, gives a single entry per CDR3 protein. The sample yields hundreds of thousands of distinct CDR3 sequences, around 45% seen once. V usage is TRBV7-2 and J usage is TRBJ1-4; D unclear. The sequence was collected from a woman aged 55-70 years in good health. The sequenced sample consisted of blood. Here the CDR3 DNA reads TGTGCCAGCAGCTTCGCCGGACTGCAAACTAATGAAAAACTGTTTTTT. Translating gives CASSFAGLQTNEKLFF.